Given below is one T cell receptor beta chain in context. Its target is not known. Germline V gene sequence: CDR1 LNHNV, CDR2 YYDKDF (reference sequence). Deletions cut 5 bases from V and 6 bases from J, with 13 bases between. The CDR3 loop spans 14 amino acids. PCR primers comprised 60 Vbeta and 13 Jbeta primers. Data came from immunoSEQ multiplex PCR; TCRdb stores just in-frame clones and leaves some out. In the table there are 160,000 or so clones, 70% to 80% of which are singletons. The data derive from a study of cytomegalovirus exposure and HLA in healthy donors. Study-wide findings and caveats: Researchers reported in a later analysis that a missense DCLRE1C variant was tied to TCR beta V- and J-gene trimming.

This sequence joins TRBV15 and TRBJ2-2; possibly TRBD2 for D (5 bases). The specimen sequenced was PBMCs. The source is a man aged 35-49 years in good health and CMV-seronegative. This CDR3 is CATSSASWSGELFF. The CDR3 DNA reads as TGTGCCACCAGCTCGGCTAGCTGGTCCGGGGAGCTGTTTTTT.